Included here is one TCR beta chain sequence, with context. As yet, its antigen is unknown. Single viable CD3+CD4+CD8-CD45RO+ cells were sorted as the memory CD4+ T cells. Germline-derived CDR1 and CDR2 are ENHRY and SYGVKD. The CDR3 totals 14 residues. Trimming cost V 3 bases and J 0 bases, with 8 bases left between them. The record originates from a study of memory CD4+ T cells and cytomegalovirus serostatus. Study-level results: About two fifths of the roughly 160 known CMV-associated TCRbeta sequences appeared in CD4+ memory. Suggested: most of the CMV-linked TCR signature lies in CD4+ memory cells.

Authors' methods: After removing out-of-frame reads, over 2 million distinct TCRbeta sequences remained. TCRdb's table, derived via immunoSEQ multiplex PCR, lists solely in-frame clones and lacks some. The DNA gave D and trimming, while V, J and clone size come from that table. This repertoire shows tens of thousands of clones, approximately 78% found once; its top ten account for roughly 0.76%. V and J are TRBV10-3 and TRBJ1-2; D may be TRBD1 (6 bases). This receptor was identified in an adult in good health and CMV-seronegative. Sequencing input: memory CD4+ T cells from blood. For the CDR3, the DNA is TGTGCCATCAGTGACCGGACAGCTAACTATGGCTACACCTTC. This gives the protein CAISDRTANYGYTF.